This entry lists 9 T cell receptor beta chains sequenced from one sample in a study of T-cell reconstitution after alpha-beta-depleted transplantation in children. Unique molecular identifiers were built into the TCRbeta library. TCRdb ran MiXCR on the PCR reads and lists one entry per CDR3 protein. The table lists around 600,000 distinct CDR3 sequences, approximately 16% of them singletons, with 0.9% to 1.2% in the top ten. The input for sequencing was PBMCs from the stem cell graft donor, taken from the stem cell graft. These receptor sequences come from a human donor who donated a stem cell graft to a child with acute myeloid leukemia.

This clonotype was detected only a few times. The chain couples TRBV20-1 to TRBJ1-5; 10 nucleotides align to TRBD1. Germline CDR1 is DFQATT and CDR2 is SNEGSKA (reference sequence). V lost 6 bases and J lost 1; bases outside the gene matches: 3. The CDR3 covers 14 residues. CDR3 bases: TGCAGTGCCCTGGGACAGGGGAGCAATCAGCCCCAGCATTTT. Its translation: CSALGQGSNQPQHF.

This clonotype was detected ten times or more. The V gene is TRBV20-1, the J gene TRBJ2-1, with TRBD1 as a possible D gene (6 bases). Trimming left V 0 bases short and J 7 bases short, with 19 bases between. The CDR3 covers 16 residues. The germline V gene has CDR1 DFQATT and CDR2 SNEGSKA (reference sequence). CDR3: CSARDPGRGNGNEQFF. CDR3 bases: TGCAGTGCTAGAGATCCTGGCAGGGGCAACGGGAATGAGCAGTTCTTC.

This clonotype came up a few times. CDR3 nucleotide sequence: TGCGCCAGCAGTGCCGACGCAAGGGACACCGGGGAGCTGTTTTTT. Translated, it gives CASSADARDTGELFF. The chain joins TRBV10-1 to TRBJ2-2; D not resolved. V was pared by 4 bases and J by 3 bases, with 12 bases between. The CDR3 is made up of 15 amino acids. Germline V gene lookup returns CDR1 WNHNN and CDR2 SYGVQD (reference sequence).

This clonotype was picked up many times. V and J are TRBV20-1 and TRBJ2-7, with TRBD1 as a possible D gene (6 bases). The CDR3 length is 15 residues. CDR1 and CDR2 (germline): DFQATT, SNEGSKA (reference sequence). Trimming left V 4 bases short and J 0 bases short, with 16 bases between. In nucleotides, the CDR3 is TGCAGTGCTACAGGGGTAAGGGGGAGCTCCTACGAGCAGTACGTC. Translated, it gives CSATGVRGSSYEQYV.

This clonotype came up a few times. In DNA, the CDR3 is TGCAGTGCTAGTCCGCAGACAGGGGTGGGACTAGCCAAAAACATTCAGTACTTC. Translation: CSASPQTGVGLAKNIQYF. This chain joins TRBV20-1 and TRBJ2-4; 8 positions agree with TRBD1. Trimming removed 3 bases from V and 0 bases from J; junction bases left unmatched: 13. Germline CDR1 DFQATT, CDR2 SNEGSKA (reference sequence). CDR3 length equals 18 residues.

This clonotype was detected ten times or more. The chain employs TRBV27 and TRBJ2-1, with D unclear. Deletions cut 3 bases from V and 6 bases from J, with 12 bases between. Per germline, CDR1 MNHEY and CDR2 SMNVEV (reference sequence). The CDR3 covers 14 residues. The CDR3 nucleotides read TGTGCCAGCAGTTTTCAAGCACGGAGCAATGAGCAGTTCTTC. As protein: CASSFQARSNEQFF.

The J gene is TRBJ2-7, the V gene TRBV20-1, with 8 bases identical to TRBD2. J gave up 0 bases and V 6 bases, and 7 bases lay outside the gene matches. Germline assignment: CDR1 DFQATT and CDR2 SNEGSKA (reference sequence). This CDR3 has 14 residues. The CDR3 loop reads CSAAGGPSSYEQYV. The CDR3 bases are TGCAGTGCGGCGGGGGGTCCAAGCTCCTACGAGCAGTACGTC.

V is TRBV20-1 and J is TRBJ2-7; 7 bases line up with TRBD1. V shed 5 bases and J 5 bases; nucleotides not matched to a gene: 12. The CDR3 spans 14 residues. The germline V gene encodes CDR1 DFQATT and CDR2 SNEGSKA (reference sequence). The DNA of the CDR3 is TGCAGTGCTTCTTCGACAGGGAGATTTGACGAGCAGTACTTC. It translates to CSASSTGRFDEQYF.

This chain links TRBV7-3 with TRBJ2-3, with D perhaps assigned TRBD1 or TRBD2 (6 bases each). The germline gives CDR1 SGHTA, CDR2 FQGTGA. The V gene lost 0 bases and the J gene lost 6 bases, with 7 bases spanning the gap. The CDR3 length is 13 residues. Written as DNA, the CDR3 is TGTGCCAGCAGCTTAACAGGGGGGGATACGCAGTATTTT. This encodes CASSLTGGDTQYF.